This T cell receptor beta chain originates from a study of T cell repertoires in cytomegalovirus infection. This clonotype was picked up a small number of times. The antigen is not known. General study points: In two of eight donors, the top clonotype was HLA-C-restricted CMV-specific. Accumulated public TCR beta family frequency recognized individuals carrying CMV together with the relevant HLA.

TCRdb independently ran MiXCR on the reads; one entry per CDR3 protein. The sample includes roughly 100,000 distinct CDR3 sequences, roughly 40% of them seen just once. This receptor was identified in a human donor in good health (CMV status not recorded). Some clones in this sample may be carry-over from other donors' samples. The sequencing here drew on CD8+ T cells from cultured PBMCs, taken from culture after CMV antigen stimulation.

The CDR3 here is CASGTVITTNEKLFF. The CDR3 nucleotides read TGTGCCAGCGGGACAGTGATTACAACTAATGAAAAACTGTTTTTT. The J gene is TRBJ1-4, the V gene TRBV28; TRBD1 aligns across 7 bases. The CDR3 is 15 amino acids. Germline V CDR1 and CDR2: MDHEN, SYDVKM. The V gene end was trimmed by 8 bases and the J gene end by 0 bases; junction bases not matched to a gene: 6.